This T cell receptor beta chain originates from a study of blood T cell repertoires in COVID-19. Overall study context: Collection of acute and convalescent COVID-19 samples took place in the United States, Italy and Spain.

The Seattle site enrolled patients during active infection and followed them longitudinally. This CDR3 has 17 residues. Per the authors' pipeline: Estimation of nucleated cell counts relied on the amplification of reference gene primers. Profiling relied on immunoSEQ multiplex PCR, and the TCRdb table lists in-frame clones only, not all of them. D and trimming come from the DNA, and the V and J calls and clone size come from that table. The sample contains 220,000 or so clones, about 85% of which appear only once. Sequencing input: peripheral blood. The gene calls are TRBV21-1 and TRBJ1-2; the DNA was not compared with TRBD1, the D call given in the table. TRBV21-1 is a recognized pseudogene. The receptor's source is a woman aged 50 to 60 with COVID-19, enrolled during active disease. CDR3 sequence (DNA): TGTGCCAGCAGCACCGACAGGGGGCGGCTACTTAACTATGGCTACACCTTC. Translating gives CASSTDRGRLLNYGYTF.